Reported below is one T cell receptor beta chain. Its antigen is not known. These data come from a study of T cell responses to AZD1222 COVID-19 vaccine. Whole-study results and caveats: Only 5 to 7 AZD1222 recipients tested seropositive at baseline. Receipt of two AZD1222 doses was followed by a rise in Spike-specific TCR breadth and depth. A mostly white British donor set with more females was recruited, and clonal diversity was possibly underestimated. Nearly half of spike-specific TCRs reportedly target unmutated variant regions.

The CDR3 runs 17 residues. V lost 5 bases and J 1 base, leaving 19 bases between the germline ends. CDR1 and CDR2 (germline): SEHNR, FQNEAQ (reference sequence). Some clones are missing from TCRdb's copy, which holds only in-frame ones; the method was immunoSEQ multiplex PCR. Counted here are over 130,000 clones, around 94% occurring once; the ten biggest clones make up 1.3%. The sequence was collected from an adult in good health. The sample here was peripheral blood, taken on day 0 of AZD1222 vaccination. The chain has TRBV7-9 and TRBJ2-3; D is perhaps TRBD2 (6 bases). CDR3 sequence: CASSPYLPGTGTDTQYF. The CDR3 DNA reads TGTGCCAGCAGCCCATACCTCCCCGGGACTGGCACAGATACGCAGTATTTT.